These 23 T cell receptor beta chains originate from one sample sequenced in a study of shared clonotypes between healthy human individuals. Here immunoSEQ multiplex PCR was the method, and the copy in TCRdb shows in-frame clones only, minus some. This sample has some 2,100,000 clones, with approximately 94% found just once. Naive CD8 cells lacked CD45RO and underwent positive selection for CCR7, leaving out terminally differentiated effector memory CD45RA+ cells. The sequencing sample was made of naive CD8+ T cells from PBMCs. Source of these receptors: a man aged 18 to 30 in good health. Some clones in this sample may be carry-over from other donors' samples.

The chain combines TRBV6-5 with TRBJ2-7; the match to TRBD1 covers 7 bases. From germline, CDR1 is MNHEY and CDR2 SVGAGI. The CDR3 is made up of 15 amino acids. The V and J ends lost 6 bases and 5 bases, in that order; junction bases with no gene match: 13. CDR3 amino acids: CASSPLDRVEDEQYF. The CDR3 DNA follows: TGTGCCAGCAGCCCACTCGACAGGGTCGAGGACGAGCAGTACTTC.

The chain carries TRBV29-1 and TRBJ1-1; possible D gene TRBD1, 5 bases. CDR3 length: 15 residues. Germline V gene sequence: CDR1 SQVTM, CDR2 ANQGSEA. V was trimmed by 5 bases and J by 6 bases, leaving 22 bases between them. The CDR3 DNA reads TGCAGCGTTAATGTGGGAGGGGTCAGTTATTCTGAAGCTTTCTTT. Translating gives CSVNVGGVSYSEAFF.

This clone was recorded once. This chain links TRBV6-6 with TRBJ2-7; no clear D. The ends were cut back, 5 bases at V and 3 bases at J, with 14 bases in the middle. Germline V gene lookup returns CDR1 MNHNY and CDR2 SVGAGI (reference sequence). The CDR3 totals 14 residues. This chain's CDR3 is CASSRGRPLYEQYF. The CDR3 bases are TGTGCCAGCAGTCGCGGACGGCCCCTCTACGAGCAGTACTTC.

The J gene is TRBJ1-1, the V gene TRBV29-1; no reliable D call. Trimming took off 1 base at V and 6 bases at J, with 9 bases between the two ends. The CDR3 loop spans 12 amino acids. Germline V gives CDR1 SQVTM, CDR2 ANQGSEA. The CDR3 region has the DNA TGCAGCGTTGAAGCTAGTGGGCCTGAAGCTTTCTTT. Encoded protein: CSVEASGPEAFF.

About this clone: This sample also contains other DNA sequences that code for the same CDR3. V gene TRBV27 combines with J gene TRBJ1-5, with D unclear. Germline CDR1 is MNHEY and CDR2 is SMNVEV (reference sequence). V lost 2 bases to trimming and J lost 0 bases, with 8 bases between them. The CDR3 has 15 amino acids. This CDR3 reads CASSLTVYSNQPQHF. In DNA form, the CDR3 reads TGTGCCAGCAGTTTAACGGTCTATAGCAATCAGCCCCAGCATTTT.

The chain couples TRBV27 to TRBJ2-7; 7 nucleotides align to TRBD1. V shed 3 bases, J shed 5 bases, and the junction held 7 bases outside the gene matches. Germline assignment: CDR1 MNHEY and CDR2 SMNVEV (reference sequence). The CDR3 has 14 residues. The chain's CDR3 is CASSFPDRVHEQYF. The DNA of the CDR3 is TGTGCCAGCAGTTTCCCCGACAGGGTCCACGAGCAGTACTTC.

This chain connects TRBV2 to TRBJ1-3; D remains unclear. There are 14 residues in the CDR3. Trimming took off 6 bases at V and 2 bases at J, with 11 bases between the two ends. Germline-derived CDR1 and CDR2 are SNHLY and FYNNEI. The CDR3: CASRGRIPGNTIYF. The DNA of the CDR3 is TGTGCCAGCAGAGGGCGAATCCCTGGAAACACCATATATTTT.

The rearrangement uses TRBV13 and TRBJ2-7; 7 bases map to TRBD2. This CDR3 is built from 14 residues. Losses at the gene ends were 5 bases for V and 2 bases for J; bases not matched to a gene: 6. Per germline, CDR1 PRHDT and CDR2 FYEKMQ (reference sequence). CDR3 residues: CASSPGAGPYEQYF. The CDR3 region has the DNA TGTGCCAGCAGCCCCGGAGCGGGACCCTACGAGCAGTACTTC.

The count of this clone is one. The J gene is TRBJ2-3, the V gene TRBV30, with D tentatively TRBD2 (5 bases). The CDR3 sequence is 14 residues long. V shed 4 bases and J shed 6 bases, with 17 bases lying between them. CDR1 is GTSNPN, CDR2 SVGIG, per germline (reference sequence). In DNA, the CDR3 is TGTGCCTGGACTCAGAGGGAGCCCGGGGATACGCAGTATTTT. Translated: CAWTQREPGDTQYF.

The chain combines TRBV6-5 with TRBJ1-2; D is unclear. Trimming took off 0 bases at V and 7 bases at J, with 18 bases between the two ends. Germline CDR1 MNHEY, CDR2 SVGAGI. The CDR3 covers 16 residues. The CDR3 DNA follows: TGTGCCAGCAGTTACTCGAGGGCCGAAGTGTCAGGTGGCTACACCTTC. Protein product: CASSYSRAEVSGGYTF.

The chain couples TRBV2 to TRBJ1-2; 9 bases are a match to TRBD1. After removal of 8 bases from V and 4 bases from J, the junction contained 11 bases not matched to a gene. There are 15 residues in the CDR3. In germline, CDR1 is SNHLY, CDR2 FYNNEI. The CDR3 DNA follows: TGTGCCAGCGGGACAGGGAGGAGAGATGGCTATGGCTACACCTTC. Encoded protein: CASGTGRRDGYGYTF. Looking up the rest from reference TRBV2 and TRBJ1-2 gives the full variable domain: EPEVTQTPSHQVTQMGQEVILRCVPISNHLYFYWYRQILGQKVEFLVSFYNNEISEKSEIFDDQFSVERPDGSNFTLKIRSTKLEDSAMYFCASGTGRRDGYGYTFGSGTRLTVV.

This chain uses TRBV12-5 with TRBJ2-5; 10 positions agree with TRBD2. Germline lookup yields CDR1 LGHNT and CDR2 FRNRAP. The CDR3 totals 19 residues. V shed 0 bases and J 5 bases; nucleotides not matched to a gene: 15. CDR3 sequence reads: CASGLVPPSGRGLLETQYF. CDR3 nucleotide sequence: TGTGCTAGTGGTTTGGTACCCCCCAGCGGGAGGGGTTTATTGGAGACCCAGTACTTC. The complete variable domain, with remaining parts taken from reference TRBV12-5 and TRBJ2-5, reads DARVTQTPRHKVTEMGQEVTMRCQPILGHNTVFWYRQTMMQGLELLAYFRNRAPLDDSGMPKDRFSAEMPDATLATLKIQPSEPRDSAVYFCASGLVPPSGRGLLETQYFGPGTRLLVL.

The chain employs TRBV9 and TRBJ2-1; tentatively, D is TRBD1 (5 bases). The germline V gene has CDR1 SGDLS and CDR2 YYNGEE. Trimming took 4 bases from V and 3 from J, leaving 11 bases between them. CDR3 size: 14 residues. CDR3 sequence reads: CASSMDNRYNEQFF. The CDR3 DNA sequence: TGTGCCAGCAGCATGGACAACCGCTACAATGAGCAGTTCTTC.

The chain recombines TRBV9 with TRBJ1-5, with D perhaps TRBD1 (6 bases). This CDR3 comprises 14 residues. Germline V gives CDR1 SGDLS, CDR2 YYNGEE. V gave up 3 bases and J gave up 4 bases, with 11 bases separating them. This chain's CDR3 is CASSAGQKNQPQHF. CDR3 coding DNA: TGTGCCAGCAGCGCGGGACAAAAAAATCAGCCCCAGCATTTT.

The CDR3 is CASSSRMGEQYF. In nucleotides, the CDR3 is TGTGCCAGCAGTTCCCGAATGGGCGAGCAGTACTTC. The rearrangement links TRBV28 to TRBJ2-7; D unresolved. The CDR3 consists of 12 residues. V lost 4 bases and J lost 6, with 10 bases in between. CDR1 is MDHEN, CDR2 SYDVKM, per germline. Full variable domain (outside the CDR3, taken from reference TRBV28 and TRBJ2-7): DVKVTQSSRYLVKRTGEKVFLECVQDMDHENMFWYRQDPGLGLRLIYFSYDVKMKEKGDIPEGYSVSREKKERFSLILESASTNQTSMYLCASSSRMGEQYFGPGTRLTVT.

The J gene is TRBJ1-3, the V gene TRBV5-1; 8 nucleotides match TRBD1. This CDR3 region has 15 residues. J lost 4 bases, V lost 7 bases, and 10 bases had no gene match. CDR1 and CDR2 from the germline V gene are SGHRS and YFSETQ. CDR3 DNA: TGCGCCAGCTCCTGGGTGGGGGACAGGGGAAACACCATATATTTT. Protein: CASSWVGDRGNTIYF.

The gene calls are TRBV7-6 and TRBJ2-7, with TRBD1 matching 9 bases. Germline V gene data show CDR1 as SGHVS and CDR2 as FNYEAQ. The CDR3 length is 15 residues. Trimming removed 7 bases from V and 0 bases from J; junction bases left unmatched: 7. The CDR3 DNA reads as TGTGCCAGCACCGAGGGACAGGGACCCTCCTACGAGCAGTACTTC. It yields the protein CASTEGQGPSYEQYF.

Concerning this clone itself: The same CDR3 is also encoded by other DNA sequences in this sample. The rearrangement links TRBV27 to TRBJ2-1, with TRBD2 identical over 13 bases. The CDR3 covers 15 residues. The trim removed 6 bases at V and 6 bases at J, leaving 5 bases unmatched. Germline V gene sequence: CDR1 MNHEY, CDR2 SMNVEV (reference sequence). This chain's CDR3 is CASSLLAGGPNEQFF. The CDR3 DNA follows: TGTGCCAGCAGCCTACTAGCGGGAGGGCCCAATGAGCAGTTCTTC.

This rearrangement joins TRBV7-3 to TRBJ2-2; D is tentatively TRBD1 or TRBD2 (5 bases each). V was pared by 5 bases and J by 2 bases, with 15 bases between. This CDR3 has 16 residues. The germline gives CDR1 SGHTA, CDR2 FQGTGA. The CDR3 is CASSPRLGRNTGELFF. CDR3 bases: TGTGCCAGCAGCCCAAGGCTGGGACGTAACACCGGGGAGCTGTTTTTT. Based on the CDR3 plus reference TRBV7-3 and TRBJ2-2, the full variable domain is GAGVSQTPSNKVTEKGKYVELRCDPISGHTALYWYRQSLGQGPEFLIYFQGTGAADDSGLPNDRFFAVRPEGSVSTLKIQRTERGDSAVYLCASSPRLGRNTGELFFGEGSRLTVL.

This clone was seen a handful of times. DNA of the CDR3: TGTGCCTGGAGTTTCGACAGCTTTTCTGAAGCTTTCTTT. Its protein product is CAWSFDSFSEAFF. The V call is TRBV30, the J call TRBJ1-1; TRBD1 might be the D (5 bases). V lost 2 bases to trimming and J lost 6 bases, with 13 bases between them. Germline V lookup: CDR1 GTSNPN, CDR2 SVGIG (reference sequence). The CDR3 runs 13 residues.

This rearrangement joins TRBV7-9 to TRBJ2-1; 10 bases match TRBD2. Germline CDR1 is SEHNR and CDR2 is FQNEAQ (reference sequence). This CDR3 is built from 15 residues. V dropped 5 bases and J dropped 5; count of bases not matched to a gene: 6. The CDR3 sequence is CASSLGLAADNEQFF. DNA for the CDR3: TGTGCCAGCAGCCTCGGACTAGCGGCTGACAATGAGCAGTTCTTC.

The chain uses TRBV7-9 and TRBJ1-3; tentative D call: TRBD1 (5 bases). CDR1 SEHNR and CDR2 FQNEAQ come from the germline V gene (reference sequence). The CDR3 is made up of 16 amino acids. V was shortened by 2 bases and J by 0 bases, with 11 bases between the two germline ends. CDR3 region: CASSLIQANSGNTIYF. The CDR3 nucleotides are TGTGCCAGCAGCTTAATACAGGCGAACTCTGGAAACACCATATATTTT. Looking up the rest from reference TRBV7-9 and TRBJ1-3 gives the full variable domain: DTGVSQNPRHKITKRGQNVTFRCDPISEHNRLYWYRQTLGQGPEFLTYFQNEAQLEKSRLLSDRFSAERPKGSFSTLEIQRTEQGDSAMYLCASSLIQANSGNTIYFGEGSWLTVV.

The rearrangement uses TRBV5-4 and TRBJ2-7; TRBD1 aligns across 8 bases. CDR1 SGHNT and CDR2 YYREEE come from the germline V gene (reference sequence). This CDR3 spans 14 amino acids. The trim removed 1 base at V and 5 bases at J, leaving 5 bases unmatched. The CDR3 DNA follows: TGTGCCAGCAGCTTGCGAGGCAGGGGGCACGAGCAGTACTTC. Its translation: CASSLRGRGHEQYF.